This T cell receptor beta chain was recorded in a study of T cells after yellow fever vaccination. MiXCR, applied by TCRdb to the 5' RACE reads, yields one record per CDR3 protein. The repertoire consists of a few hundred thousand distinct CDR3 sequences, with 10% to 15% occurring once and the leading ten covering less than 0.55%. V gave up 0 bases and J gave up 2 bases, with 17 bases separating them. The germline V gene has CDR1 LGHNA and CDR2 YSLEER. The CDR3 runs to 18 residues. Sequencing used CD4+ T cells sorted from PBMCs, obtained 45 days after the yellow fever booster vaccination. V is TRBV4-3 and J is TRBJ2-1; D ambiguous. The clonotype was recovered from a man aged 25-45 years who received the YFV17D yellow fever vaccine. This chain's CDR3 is CASSQDRHTLTTYNEQFF. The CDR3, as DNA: TGCGCCAGCAGCCAAGACCGTCATACACTTACTACCTACAATGAGCAGTTCTTC.